This T cell receptor (beta chain) emerged from a study of monozygotic twins with inflammatory bowel disease. Germline CDR1 SGHTA, CDR2 FQGNSA. CDR3 length: 14 amino acids. Used for each TCR library was roughly 3,700 ng of total RNA. Template switching was used to attach UMIs, which incorporated a 6-nucleotide sample barcode. Using the 5' RACE reads, TCRdb records one entry per CDR3 protein without DNA. This sample's table reports about 160,000 distinct CDR3 sequences. Sequencing was performed on blood. J is TRBJ2-5 and V is TRBV7-2; TCRdb lists TRBD2, though no DNA is available to test this call. This TCR derives from a human donor with ulcerative colitis or Crohn's disease, or a healthy co-twin of an affected twin (not recorded which). The CDR3 spells CASSEELRRGTQYF.